The 14 T cell receptor beta chains below all came from one sample that was sequenced in a study of beta chain features in type 1 diabetes (dated by TCRdb to 2016 to 2018). General conclusions and limits of the study: A moderate but significant shortening of TCRB CDR3 length was observed in type 1 diabetes patients in all four CD4+ subsets.

These receptors are not linked to any known antigen. The method was the immunoSEQ multiplex PCR assay. The entire amount of isolated RNA was reverse transcribed using the High Capacity cDNA Reverse Transcription Kit, so the sequenced TCRB transcripts were expressed ones. What TCRdb holds here is the immuneACCESS table cut down to in-frame rearrangements. Part of the clones is not present; checked against another copy, under half of the missing clones reflect an unresolved V gene, and the others are unexplained. The table for this sample lists roughly 150,000 clones; roughly 9% of them were counted only once. In total, the top ten clones hold roughly 0.72% of the sample. Sequences were obtained from central memory CD4+ T cells from blood. The receptors derive from a woman in her twenties or thirties with type 1 diabetes.

On this clone: Other nucleotide sequences in the sample specify the same CDR3. The chain has TRBV6-6 and TRBJ2-2; 11 nucleotides align to TRBD2. Unmatched junction bases numbered 3, after V lost 4 bases and J lost 5 bases. Germline V gene sequence: CDR1 MNHNY, CDR2 SVGAGI (reference sequence). There are 15 residues in the CDR3. This CDR3 reads CASSSLAGGTGELFF. The CDR3 coding sequence is TGTGCCAGCAGTTCTTTAGCGGGAGGGACCGGGGAGCTGTTTTTT.

The V gene is TRBV7-3, the J gene TRBJ2-2; 7 bases fit TRBD1. Germline assignment: CDR1 SGHTA and CDR2 FQGTGA. V lost 7 bases to trimming and J lost 4 bases; unmatched junction nucleotides: 6. The CDR3 sequence is 14 residues long. CDR3 coding DNA: TGTGCCAGCACGCAGACAGGGCCCACCGGGGAGCTGTTTTTT. Translating gives CASTQTGPTGELFF.

This clone was counted a few times. The CDR3 is CASSLGQGKPLGNEQFF. DNA of the CDR3: TGTGCCAGCAGCTTAGGACAGGGCAAGCCCCTTGGCAATGAGCAGTTCTTC. The V call is TRBV7-9, the J call TRBJ2-1, with TRBD1 identical over 7 bases. CDR3 length: 17 residues. With V trimmed by 1 base and J by 6 bases, 12 bases remained unmatched. The germline CDR1 and CDR2 sequences are SEHNR and FQNEAQ (reference sequence).

This chain links TRBV18 with TRBJ1-2; 8 bases are shared with TRBD1. The CDR3 consists of 14 residues. V shed 3 bases and J 11 bases; nucleotides not matched to a gene: 11. The germline V gene encodes CDR1 KGHSH and CDR2 LQKENI. The CDR3 DNA reads TGTGCCAGCTCACCGCCTAACATGGACAGGGAATACACCTTC. Translating gives CASSPPNMDREYTF. Full variable domain (remainder filled in from reference TRBV18 and TRBJ1-2): NAGVMQNPRHLVRRRGQEARLRCSPMKGHSHVYWYRQLPEEGLKFMVYLQKENIIDESGMPKERFSAEFPKEGPSILRIQQVVRGDSAAYFCASSPPNMDREYTFGSGTRLTVV.

The chain recombines TRBV4-3 with TRBJ2-6, with D perhaps matching TRBD2 (6 bases). The CDR3 runs to 17 residues. V was clipped by 4 bases and J by 0 bases, with 13 bases between them. CDR1 LGHNA and CDR2 YSLEER come from the germline V gene. The CDR3 DNA follows: TGCGCCAGCAGCCCCCGGGACTTAGGCTCTGGGGCCAACGTCCTGACTTTC. Protein sequence: CASSPRDLGSGANVLTF.

This chain uses TRBV7-8 with TRBJ2-7; TRBD2 is a possible D gene (6 bases). V lost 7 bases and J 2 bases, leaving 12 bases between the germline ends. The CDR3 consists of 13 residues. The germline V gene encodes CDR1 SGHVS and CDR2 FQNEAQ. The CDR3 loop reads CASTAGGTYEQYF. The CDR3 DNA reads as TGTGCCAGCACCGCGGGCGGGACCTACGAGCAGTACTTC.

This clone showed up just a few times. V gene TRBV7-9 combines with J gene TRBJ2-5, with D uncertain. The CDR3 has 13 residues. V was shortened by 1 base and J by 4 bases, with 7 bases between the two germline ends. The germline V gene encodes CDR1 SEHNR and CDR2 FQNEAQ (reference sequence). The chain's CDR3 is CASSLGGSETQYF. For the CDR3, the DNA is TGTGCCAGCAGCTTAGGCGGTTCAGAGACCCAGTACTTC.

V usage is TRBV4-2 and J usage is TRBJ2-2; a possible D gene is TRBD2 (6 bases). In germline, CDR1 is LGHNA, CDR2 YNFKEQ. This CDR3 is 17 amino acids long. Trimming stripped 2 bases from V and 1 base from J, with 14 bases between. The CDR3 bases are TGTGCCAGCAGCCAATATTCTGGGACTCAGAACACCGGGGAGCTGTTTTTT. It translates to CASSQYSGTQNTGELFF.

The chain is built from TRBV19 and TRBJ2-2; 7 nucleotides match TRBD1. Looked up from germline, CDR1 is LNHDA and CDR2 is SQIVND (reference sequence). The CDR3 loop spans 15 amino acids. Losses at the gene ends were 1 base for V and 5 bases for J; bases not matched to a gene: 4. The CDR3, as DNA: TGTGCCAGTAGTATAGGGACAGGTTATACCGGGGAGCTGTTTTTT. Amino acid sequence: CASSIGTGYTGELFF.

CDR3 bases: TGCAGTGCTAGAGCTTTAAAGACCCAGTACTTC. This translates into CSARALKTQYF. J is TRBJ2-5 and V is TRBV20-1; the D is unclear. The CDR3 extends over 11 amino acids. From germline, CDR1 is DFQATT and CDR2 SNEGSKA (reference sequence). The germline V and J ends were trimmed by 1 base and 6 bases, with 6 bases remaining between them.

In its sample, this clone was seen a few times. CDR3 nucleotide sequence: TGCGCCAGCAGCCAAGATGGGGTGACGGGAGGCAATGAGCAGTTCTTC. Translating gives CASSQDGVTGGNEQFF. The chain uses TRBV4-1 and TRBJ2-1; TRBD2 agrees at 7 bases. This CDR3 spans 16 amino acids. Germline values: CDR1 MGHRA, CDR2 YSYEKL. After removal of 0 bases from V and 6 bases from J, the junction contained 8 bases not matched to a gene.

The chain joins TRBV30 to TRBJ2-7, with TRBD2 identical over 10 bases. The CDR3 is made up of 15 amino acids. With 0 bases clipped from V and 6 bases from J, the junction kept 8 bases outside the gene matches. The germline CDR1 and CDR2 sequences are GTSNPN and SVGIG (reference sequence). This CDR3 is CAWSVRLAGVSEQYF. DNA of the CDR3: TGTGCCTGGAGTGTAAGGCTAGCGGGAGTATCCGAGCAGTACTTC.

This clone was seen more than once but under ten times. The chain has TRBV5-1 and TRBJ2-7; 10 bases line up with TRBD1. The CDR3 contains 14 residues. Unmatched junction bases numbered 4, after V lost 0 bases and J lost 7 bases. Germline CDR1 SGHRS, CDR2 YFSETQ. CDR3 sequence reads: CASSLGGTGDEQYF. The CDR3 DNA follows: TGCGCCAGCAGCTTGGGGGGGACAGGGGATGAGCAGTACTTC.

This chain connects TRBV5-8 to TRBJ2-1; tentative D call: TRBD1 (5 bases). Germline CDR1 and CDR2: SGHTS and YDEGEE. V gave up 5 bases and J gave up 7 bases, with 10 bases separating them. The length of the CDR3 is 12 residues. The CDR3 spells CASSLDRNEQFF. The CDR3 DNA reads TGTGCCAGCAGTCTCGACAGAAATGAGCAGTTCTTC.